A single sample gave rise to the 28 T cell receptor beta chains below, sequenced in a study of cytomegalovirus exposure and HLA in healthy donors (dated by TCRdb to 2016 to 2017). Libraries were built with the immunoSEQ multiplex PCR assay. For the multiplex PCR, a mixture combining 60 forward primers for TCR Vbeta segments and 13 reverse primers for TCR Jbeta segments was used. TCRdb carries this immuneACCESS record with in-frame sequences only. Its versions omit some clonotypes, under half of them owing to an unresolved V gene in the studies checked, with the rest unexplained. The sample records just over 150,000 clones, 70% to 85% of which are singletons. Under 8% of the sample is held by the ten biggest clonotypes. What was sequenced was PBMCs. Receptors originate from a woman in her forties or fifties in good health and CMV-seropositive.

The gene calls are TRBV5-6 and TRBJ1-1; 10 bases match TRBD1. Germline V CDR1 and CDR2: SGHDT, YYEEEE. V lost 0 bases, J lost 5 bases, and 4 bases stayed unmatched. CDR3 length: 15 residues. CDR3 residues: CASSLAGQGPTEAFF. Written as DNA, the CDR3 is TGTGCCAGCAGCTTGGCGGGACAGGGGCCGACTGAAGCTTTCTTT.

This chain links TRBV2 with TRBJ2-2; 9 bases fit TRBD1. The ends lost 6 bases at V and 5 bases at J; junction bases unmatched: 4. The germline V gene encodes CDR1 SNHLY and CDR2 FYNNEI. CDR3 length: 14 residues. DNA for the CDR3: TGTGCCAGCAGGACAGGGGGAGGTACCGGGGAGCTGTTTTTT. This gives the protein CASRTGGGTGELFF. The complete variable domain, with remaining parts taken from reference TRBV2 and TRBJ2-2, reads EPEVTQTPSHQVTQMGQEVILRCVPISNHLYFYWYRQILGQKVEFLVSFYNNEISEKSEIFDDQFSVERPDGSNFTLKIRSTKLEDSAMYFCASRTGGGTGELFFGEGSRLTVL.

The genes are TRBV29-1 and TRBJ1-2, with 7 bases lining up with TRBD1. Germline values: CDR1 SQVTM, CDR2 ANQGSEA. Trimming at V came to 3 bases and at J to 4 bases, leaving 5 bases not matched to a gene. There are 13 residues in the CDR3. CDR3 sequence: CSVDTTGSYGYTF. The CDR3 bases are TGCAGCGTTGATACGACAGGGTCCTATGGCTACACCTTC.

The chain couples TRBV4-3 to TRBJ2-3; TRBD1 might be the D (7 bases). Deletions cut 0 bases from V and 9 bases from J, with 10 bases between. The germline V gene encodes CDR1 LGHNA and CDR2 YSLEER. CDR3 size: 13 residues. The CDR3: CASSQEAGGTQYF. CDR3 DNA: TGCGCCAGCAGCCAAGAGGCAGGGGGGACGCAGTATTTT.

This clone showed up just once. The CDR3 reads CAWVENYGYTF. The CDR3 DNA is TGTGCCTGGGTAGAAAACTATGGCTACACCTTC. The rearrangement links TRBV30 to TRBJ1-2; no definite D call. V was trimmed by 5 bases and J by 2 bases, leaving 6 bases between them. Germline values: CDR1 GTSNPN, CDR2 SVGIG (reference sequence). The CDR3 spans 11 residues.

The chain recombines TRBV9 with TRBJ2-7; maybe TRBD2 (6 bases). There are 15 residues in the CDR3. V dropped 4 bases and J dropped 3 bases, with 17 bases sitting between them. CDR1 is SGDLS, CDR2 YYNGEE, per germline. The DNA for the CDR3 is TGTGCCAGCAGCTCAGAGGTTGGGGGACTCTACGAGCAGTACTTC. It yields the protein CASSSEVGGLYEQYF.

The V gene is TRBV6-4, the J gene TRBJ2-2; D is undetermined. CDR1 is MRHNA, CDR2 SNTAGT, per germline. The V gene lost 4 bases and the J gene lost 6 bases, with 9 bases spanning the gap. The CDR3 contains 13 residues. CDR3 coding DNA: TGTGCCAGCAGTGTCGAGACTGCCGGGGAGCTGTTTTTT. It yields the protein CASSVETAGELFF.

The rearrangement joins TRBV29-1 to TRBJ2-1; TRBD2 matches 10 bases. CDR1 and CDR2 from the germline V gene are SQVTM and ANQGSEA. The length of the CDR3 is 16 residues. The junction had 7 bases not matched to a gene; V was cut back by 1 base and J by 4 bases. CDR3 residues: CSVEGLAGGKYNEQFF. The CDR3 DNA is TGCAGCGTTGAAGGGTTAGCGGGGGGCAAGTACAATGAGCAGTTCTTC.

V gene TRBV6-5 combines with J gene TRBJ1-1; D gene uncertain. Germline CDR1 and CDR2: MNHEY and SVGAGI. The V end was cut by 1 base, the J end by 1 base, with 7 bases between. The CDR3 covers 14 residues. Here the CDR3 reads CASSYFQANTEAFF. In DNA, the CDR3 is TGTGCCAGCAGTTACTTCCAGGCGAACACTGAAGCTTTCTTT.

This clone was observed once. The chain joins TRBV6-6 to TRBJ2-1; 7 bases are a match to TRBD2. The CDR3 extends over 11 amino acids. Germline CDR1 MNHNY, CDR2 SVGAGI (reference sequence). V shed 8 bases, J shed 5 bases, and the junction held 0 bases outside the gene matches. CDR3 sequence (DNA): TGTGCCAGCGGACTAGACAATGAGCAGTTCTTC. This sequence encodes CASGLDNEQFF.

There are a few counts of this clone. The chain joins TRBV2 to TRBJ2-7; 10 positions match TRBD1. Germline V gene data show CDR1 as SNHLY and CDR2 as FYNNEI. J lost 3 bases, V lost 3 bases, and 2 bases had no gene match. The CDR3 consists of 14 residues. CDR3 DNA sequence: TGTGCCAGCAGTGACAGGACAGGGGGCTACGAGCAGTACTTC. Translating it yields CASSDRTGGYEQYF.

Concerning this clone itself: The junction departs from germline at one end; a sequencing error may be responsible. CDR3 region: CASSEGQAPSF. CDR3 DNA sequence: TGTGCCAGCAGTGAGGGACAGGCGCCCTCCTTC. V and J are TRBV2 and TRBJ1-2; 8 nucleotides match TRBD1. The germline CDR1 and CDR2 sequences are SNHLY and FYNNEI. The CDR3 extends over 11 amino acids.

The CDR3 is CASTKAPTGALGDQPQHF. The CDR3 nucleotides are TGTGCCAGTACCAAGGCCCCGACAGGAGCGTTGGGCGATCAGCCCCAGCATTTT. The genes are TRBV19 and TRBJ1-5; D possibly corresponds to TRBD1 (6 bases). V lost 7 bases, J lost 5 bases, and 27 bases lay in between. There are 18 residues in the CDR3. Looked up from germline, CDR1 is LNHDA and CDR2 is SQIVND (reference sequence).

The chain recombines TRBV29-1 with TRBJ1-3; D uncertain. Trimming took off 7 bases at V and 4 bases at J, with 14 bases between the two ends. The CDR3 is made up of 13 amino acids. Germline values: CDR1 SQVTM, CDR2 ANQGSEA. CDR3 amino acids: CSARGGFGNTIYF. In DNA form, the CDR3 reads TGCAGCGCTCGGGGAGGCTTCGGAAACACCATATATTTT.

The V gene is TRBV10-2, the J gene TRBJ2-1; maybe TRBD1 (6 bases). V was clipped by 6 bases and J by 0 bases, with 6 bases between them. CDR1 is WSHSY, CDR2 SAAADI, per germline. This CDR3 has 13 amino acids. The CDR3 sequence is CASRDSSYNEQFF. The CDR3, as DNA: TGCGCCAGCAGGGACAGCTCCTACAATGAGCAGTTCTTC.

This clone appeared a few times. The rearrangement joins TRBV27 to TRBJ1-2; D may be TRBD1 (6 bases). Germline CDR1 MNHEY, CDR2 SMNVEV (reference sequence). The CDR3 is made up of 16 amino acids. Trimming shortened V by 0 bases and J by 8 bases, and 19 bases separated the two germline ends. The CDR3 nucleotides are TGTGCCAGCAGTTTATCGGGGACAAATAGCGAAAGGGGCTACACCTTC. Its translation: CASSLSGTNSERGYTF.

The chain couples TRBV29-1 to TRBJ1-2, with 11 bases that match TRBD1. The CDR3 contains 12 residues. V lost 7 bases, J lost 4 bases, and 2 bases stayed unmatched. The germline CDR1 and CDR2 sequences are SQVTM and ANQGSEA. CDR3 sequence reads: CSGGTGGYGYTF. The CDR3, as DNA: TGCAGCGGGGGGACAGGGGGCTATGGCTACACCTTC.

The V call is TRBV12-5, the J call TRBJ2-7; D perhaps matches TRBD1 (6 bases). The CDR3 sequence is 13 residues long. Trimming removed 3 bases from V and 3 bases from J, with 9 bases in between. Germline-derived CDR1 and CDR2 are LGHNT and FRNRAP. CDR3 protein: CASGLQGIYEQYF. The CDR3 nucleotides are TGTGCTAGTGGTTTACAGGGTATCTACGAGCAGTACTTC.

This chain uses TRBV2 with TRBJ2-6, with 7 positions matching TRBD1. The CDR3 runs 16 residues. Germline V gene data show CDR1 as SNHLY and CDR2 as FYNNEI. V was pared by 11 bases and J by 0 bases, with 10 bases of the junction left unmatched. The CDR3: CAGAADRASGANVLTF. The CDR3 coding sequence is TGTGCCGGAGCTGCCGACAGGGCCTCTGGGGCCAACGTCCTGACTTTC.

V is TRBV29-1 and J is TRBJ2-3, with TRBD1 matching over 10 bases. Per the germline V gene, CDR1 is SQVTM and CDR2 is ANQGSEA. This CDR3 has 19 residues. The trim removed 4 bases at V and 2 bases at J, leaving 18 bases unmatched. The CDR3 loop reads CSVVGPDRGPSMLTDTQYF. CDR3 DNA: TGCAGCGTTGTGGGGCCCGACAGGGGGCCAAGTATGCTCACAGATACGCAGTATTTT.

V gene TRBV18 combines with J gene TRBJ2-6; no definite D call. There are 14 residues in the CDR3. Trimming pared 6 bases from V and 0 bases from J, leaving 6 bases between. Germline loops: CDR1 KGHSH, CDR2 LQKENI. The chain's CDR3 is CASSPYSGANVLTF. CDR3 nucleotide sequence: TGTGCCAGCTCGCCATACTCTGGGGCCAACGTCCTGACTTTC.

V usage is TRBV2 and J usage is TRBJ2-3; 8 positions agree with TRBD2. CDR1 is SNHLY and CDR2 is FYNNEI in the germline V gene. CDR3 length: 16 residues. J gave up 0 bases and V 4 bases, and 6 bases lay outside the gene matches. The CDR3 nucleotides read TGTGCCAGCAGTGGAACTAGCGGTTCTAGCACAGATACGCAGTATTTT. Protein: CASSGTSGSSTDTQYF.

The V and J genes are TRBV7-9 and TRBJ2-1; D may be TRBD1 (5 bases). In germline, CDR1 is SEHNR, CDR2 FQNEAQ (reference sequence). V lost 3 bases to trimming and J lost 2 bases, with 20 bases between them. The CDR3 spans 18 residues. The CDR3 protein is CASSFVRSGEGAYNEQFF. For the CDR3, the DNA is TGTGCCAGCAGCTTTGTTCGGAGTGGGGAAGGGGCCTACAATGAGCAGTTCTTC.

The rearrangement joins TRBV25-1 to TRBJ1-6; TRBD1 might be the D (5 bases). Germline V CDR1 and CDR2: MGHDK, SYGVNS. This CDR3 is built from 14 residues. V dropped 3 bases and J dropped 6 bases, with 9 bases sitting between them. CDR3 protein: CASSDRESNSPLHF. In DNA form, the CDR3 reads TGTGCCAGCAGTGACAGGGAAAGTAATTCACCCCTCCACTTT.

This clone has only a few counts. The CDR3 sequence is CATSGVGEQYF. CDR3 coding DNA: TGTGCCACCTCAGGGGTTGGGGAGCAGTACTTC. The chain joins TRBV10-3 to TRBJ2-7; D is perhaps TRBD1 (6 bases). This CDR3 has 11 amino acids. The germline V gene encodes CDR1 ENHRY and CDR2 SYGVKD. Trimming cost V 10 bases and J 7 bases, with 14 bases left between them.

The chain is built from TRBV9 and TRBJ1-1; D is unclear. The CDR3 has 15 residues. V was clipped by 4 bases and J by 2 bases, with 15 bases between them. The germline V gene has CDR1 SGDLS and CDR2 YYNGEE. DNA for the CDR3: TGTGCCAGCAGCACCCCCGGGAGGCCCAACACTGAAGCTTTCTTT. Translating it yields CASSTPGRPNTEAFF.

V and J are TRBV6-5 and TRBJ1-4; D might be TRBD1 (5 bases). The germline V and J ends were trimmed by 2 bases and 8 bases, with 15 bases remaining between them. Looked up from germline, CDR1 is MNHEY and CDR2 is SVGAGI. The length of the CDR3 is 15 residues. In nucleotides, the CDR3 is TGTGCCAGCAGTTACGGGCAGGGTCTCGGCGAAAAACTGTTTTTT. It encodes CASSYGQGLGEKLFF.

V gene TRBV15 combines with J gene TRBJ2-3, with D perhaps TRBD2 (6 bases). There are 18 residues in the CDR3. Germline CDR1 reads LNHNV; CDR2 reads YYDKDF (reference sequence). Trimming shortened V by 0 bases and J by 3 bases, and 19 bases separated the two germline ends. CDR3 region: CATSRDTRDWGETDTQYF. In DNA form, the CDR3 reads TGTGCCACCAGCAGAGATACCCGGGACTGGGGGGAGACAGATACGCAGTATTTT.